This TCR beta chain appears in the sequencing data of a study of technical replicates of blood from a handful of donors. Produced via immunoSEQ multiplex PCR; TCRdb's table is partial and in-frame only. The data contain about 71,000 clones, about nine tenths of them singletons. J gave up 5 bases and V 5 bases, and 2 bases lay outside the gene matches. The CDR3 has 13 amino acids. Germline CDR1 SGHTA, CDR2 FQGTGA. The sample consisted of T cells isolated from PBMCs. This chain joins TRBV7-3 and TRBJ2-1, with 8 nucleotides matching TRBD2. The clonotype originates from a human donor in good health. CDR3 DNA: TGTGCCAGCAGCCAGGGACTAGACAATGAGCAGTTCTTC. Translated: CASSQGLDNEQFF.